The next 27 T cell receptor beta chains were all read from a single sample in a study of CD8+ T cells in alopecia areata (dated by TCRdb to the late 2010s). The treatment or condition label here, explained by the study, means: oral pan-JAK inhibitor, 5-10 mg twice daily. The library came from the immunoSEQ multiplex PCR assay. To provide template for TCR sequencing, every sample had RNA extracted and reverse transcribed into cDNA. TCRdb re-hosts the immuneACCESS table, in-frame sequences only. Its copies lack some clones; in the studies checked, an unresolved V gene accounts for under half of them, and the cause for the rest is not known. The sample yields 200,000 to 250,000 clones; roughly two fifths were counted once. 0.45% to 0.55% of the sample is taken by the ten largest. Source: CD4+ T cells sorted from blood, taken between weeks 30 and 35, from a patient treated with tofacitinib. These TCRs come from a human donor with alopecia areata.

A few counts support this clone. V gene TRBV30 combines with J gene TRBJ2-5; no reliable D call. The CDR3 runs 10 residues. V was cut by 3 bases and J by 4 bases, with 3 bases left in between. CDR1 GTSNPN and CDR2 SVGIG come from the germline V gene (reference sequence). The CDR3 here is CAWSVETQYF. The CDR3 region has the DNA TGTGCCTGGAGCGTAGAGACCCAGTACTTC.

The chain has TRBV14 and TRBJ2-3; no clear D gene. Germline V gives CDR1 SGHDN, CDR2 FVKESK. Trimming removed 1 base at V and 0 bases at J, with 14 bases between. The CDR3 has 17 residues. The CDR3 region is CASSQGGWSPSTDTQYF. The CDR3, as DNA: TGTGCCAGCAGCCAAGGAGGATGGTCCCCTAGCACAGATACGCAGTATTTT.

The rearrangement joins TRBV10-3 to TRBJ1-1; D remains unclear. Germline-derived CDR1 and CDR2 are ENHRY and SYGVKD. Trimming took off 2 bases at V and 1 base at J, with 5 bases between the two ends. The CDR3 is 13 amino acids. CDR3 sequence reads: CAISEEGNTEAFF. CDR3 DNA: TGTGCCATCAGTGAGGAGGGGAACACTGAAGCTTTCTTT.

The genes are TRBV2 and TRBJ1-4; the match to TRBD1 covers 8 bases. This CDR3 has 15 amino acids. J was trimmed by 5 bases and V by 6 bases; bases with no gene match: 8. Germline V gene sequence: CDR1 SNHLY, CDR2 FYNNEI. CDR3 coding DNA: TGTGCCAGCAGGACCCACAGGGGGGTCAATGAAAAACTGTTTTTT. Protein product: CASRTHRGVNEKLFF. Full variable domain (outside the CDR3, taken from reference TRBV2 and TRBJ1-4): EPEVTQTPSHQVTQMGQEVILRCVPISNHLYFYWYRQILGQKVEFLVSFYNNEISEKSEIFDDQFSVERPDGSNFTLKIRSTKLEDSAMYFCASRTHRGVNEKLFFGSGTQLSVL.

The CDR3 DNA reads TGCGCCACCCGAACCGTCGGCAGCACAGATACGCAGTATTTT. Protein product: CATRTVGSTDTQYF. The chain couples TRBV5-1 to TRBJ2-3; D not certain. The V and J ends lost 9 bases and 0 bases respectively, with 14 bases between them. The CDR3 sequence is 14 residues long. Germline assignment: CDR1 SGHRS and CDR2 YFSETQ.

The CDR3 sequence is CASSHQMRDPANQPQHF. The DNA for the CDR3 is TGCGCCAGCAGCCACCAGATGCGAGATCCGGCTAATCAGCCCCAGCATTTT. The genes are TRBV4-1 and TRBJ1-5; D unresolved. Germline-derived CDR1 and CDR2 are MGHRA and YSYEKL. The CDR3 runs 17 residues. The ends were cut back, 3 bases at V and 4 bases at J, with 19 bases in the middle.

This rearrangement joins TRBV29-1 to TRBJ1-2; D unresolved. Germline V lookup: CDR1 SQVTM, CDR2 ANQGSEA. The CDR3 extends over 12 amino acids. Trimming took 2 bases from V and 5 from J, leaving 9 bases between them. The CDR3: CSVEWFPYGYTF. CDR3 in DNA: TGCAGCGTTGAATGGTTCCCTTATGGCTACACCTTC.

The rearrangement uses TRBV5-1 and TRBJ2-7, with D hard to call. CDR1 and CDR2 from the germline V gene are SGHRS and YFSETQ. CDR3 length: 14 amino acids. V was clipped by 4 bases and J by 2 bases, with 13 bases between them. Here the CDR3 reads CASSERVGTYEQYF. The CDR3 DNA follows: TGCGCCAGCAGCGAACGGGTGGGAACCTACGAGCAGTACTTC.

This chain joins TRBV7-2 and TRBJ1-2, with D maybe TRBD1 (5 bases). Germline CDR1 and CDR2: SGHTA and FQGNSA. Trimming took 5 bases from V and 5 from J, leaving 15 bases between them. This CDR3 region has 14 residues. The CDR3 loop reads CASSETTGPYGYTF. The CDR3 nucleotides are TGTGCCAGCAGCGAGACTACAGGACCGTATGGCTACACCTTC.

J is TRBJ2-2 and V is TRBV29-1; possible D gene TRBD2, 6 bases. The ends were cut back, 6 bases at V and 2 bases at J, with 13 bases in the middle. This CDR3 comprises 14 residues. Germline loops: CDR1 SQVTM, CDR2 ANQGSEA. The CDR3 spells CSVLLGLNTGELFF. The CDR3 DNA reads as TGCAGCGTCTTATTGGGACTTAACACCGGGGAGCTGTTTTTT.

The gene calls are TRBV30 and TRBJ1-1; D is unresolved. V was trimmed by 4 bases and J by 6 bases, leaving 9 bases between them. Germline V gene data show CDR1 as GTSNPN and CDR2 as SVGIG (reference sequence). CDR3 length equals 11 residues. Here the CDR3 DNA reads TGTGCCTGGAAAGCTTCTGCTGAAGCTTTCTTT. Translated: CAWKASAEAFF.

The chain employs TRBV30 and TRBJ2-5; 9 bases fit TRBD2. Germline lookup yields CDR1 GTSNPN and CDR2 SVGIG (reference sequence). The V gene end was trimmed by 3 bases and the J gene end by 9 bases; junction bases not matched to a gene: 5. The CDR3 covers 12 residues. CDR3 protein: CAWSPSGKAQYF. DNA for the CDR3: TGTGCCTGGAGCCCTAGCGGGAAGGCCCAGTACTTC.

This clone was seen a few times. The chain joins TRBV19 to TRBJ2-3; D is unresolved. The CDR3 is made up of 14 amino acids. Trimming removed 10 bases at V and 2 bases at J, with 16 bases between. CDR1 and CDR2 from the germline V gene are LNHDA and SQIVND (reference sequence). The CDR3 DNA follows: TGTGCCACTAAACGGGCCCCTGCCACAGATACGCAGTATTTT. Its protein product is CATKRAPATDTQYF.

The chain is built from TRBV6-6 and TRBJ1-2; D is ambiguous. V was pared by 0 bases and J by 6 bases, with 11 bases between. The V gene's germline CDR1 is MNHNY and CDR2 SVGAGI (reference sequence). The CDR3 has 14 amino acids. The CDR3 sequence: CASSYSRSGDGYTF. The CDR3 DNA is TGTGCCAGCAGTTACTCGAGGTCCGGGGATGGCTACACCTTC.

A few counts support this clone. The CDR3 DNA is TGTGCCAGCAGCTCAGTCGGGGGAAGACTGCACACCGGGGAGCTGTTTTTT. It specifies CASSSVGGRLHTGELFF. V usage is TRBV11-2 and J usage is TRBJ2-2, with a weak D call TRBD2 (6 bases). CDR3 length: 17 residues. Trimming removed 4 bases at V and 3 bases at J, with 18 bases between. Germline CDR1 and CDR2: SGHAT and FQNNGV.

The chain employs TRBV4-1 and TRBJ2-1; maybe TRBD2 (5 bases). From germline, CDR1 is MGHRA and CDR2 YSYEKL. The CDR3 contains 12 residues. Trimming removed 8 bases at V and 4 bases at J, with 9 bases between. In nucleotides, the CDR3 is TGCGCCAGCTCCAGACTATACAATGAGCAGTTCTTC. Protein: CASSRLYNEQFF.

For the CDR3, the DNA is TGTGCCAGCAGCCGTCAGGGGGCCAACTATGGCTACACCTTC. Translating gives CASSRQGANYGYTF. The chain links TRBV7-9 to TRBJ1-2, with 8 positions matching TRBD1. J gave up 2 bases and V 5 bases, and 4 bases lay outside the gene matches. CDR3 length equals 14 residues. CDR1 is SEHNR and CDR2 is FQNEAQ in the germline V gene (reference sequence). Supplemented by reference TRBV7-9 and TRBJ1-2, the full variable domain reads DTGVSQNPRHKITKRGQNVTFRCDPISEHNRLYWYRQTLGQGPEFLTYFQNEAQLEKSRLLSDRFSAERPKGSFSTLEIQRTEQGDSAMYLCASSRQGANYGYTFGSGTRLTVV.

This clone was seen a few times. The V call is TRBV5-4, the J call TRBJ2-5; D not certain. Germline assignment: CDR1 SGHNT and CDR2 YYREEE (reference sequence). This CDR3 region has 11 residues. Deletions cut 4 bases from V and 1 base from J, with 2 bases between. CDR3 bases: TGTGCCAGCAGCGCCCAAGAGACCCAGTACTTC. Translating it yields CASSAQETQYF.

This clone was seen repeatedly, ten times or more. The chain combines TRBV7-9 with TRBJ2-5, with 12 nucleotides matching TRBD2. Germline trimming cut 5 bases from V and 7 bases from J; bases unmatched to any gene: 11. Germline V CDR1 and CDR2: SEHNR, FQNEAQ (reference sequence). This CDR3 spans 16 amino acids. This CDR3 reads CASSLGVTSGSTTQYF. CDR3 coding DNA: TGTGCCAGCAGCCTAGGGGTGACTAGCGGGAGTACGACCCAGTACTTC.

This rearrangement joins TRBV25-1 to TRBJ2-5; 8 nucleotides line up with TRBD2. Per germline, CDR1 MGHDK and CDR2 SYGVNS. CDR3 length equals 17 residues. V gave up 1 base and J gave up 5 bases; unmatched junction bases: 12. Here the CDR3 reads CASSEFTPGLVWETQYF. CDR3 DNA sequence: TGTGCCAGCAGTGAATTCACACCGGGACTAGTATGGGAGACCCAGTACTTC.

The genes are TRBV6-6 and TRBJ1-2; TRBD1 aligns across 10 bases. Germline V gives CDR1 MNHNY, CDR2 SVGAGI (reference sequence). The CDR3 totals 15 residues. V trimming: 5 bases; J trimming: 1 base; junction bases outside the gene matches: 4. The CDR3 DNA is TGTGCCAGCAGTCCATGGACAGGGGGTAACTATGGCTACACCTTC. Its translation: CASSPWTGGNYGYTF.

This clone came up many times. The J gene is TRBJ1-6, the V gene TRBV18, with TRBD1 identical over 7 bases. Germline-derived CDR1 and CDR2 are KGHSH and LQKENI. The CDR3 contains 14 residues. J was trimmed by 11 bases and V by 1 base; bases with no gene match: 5. This CDR3 is CASSPQGQQTPLHF. CDR3 sequence (DNA): TGTGCCAGCTCACCACAGGGACAGCAAACACCCCTCCACTTT.

Only a few counts were recorded for this clone. The chain recombines TRBV11-2 with TRBJ1-5, with D tentatively TRBD1 (5 bases). The CDR3 runs to 15 residues. Germline CDR1 is SGHAT and CDR2 is FQNNGV. V was trimmed by 5 bases and J by 1 base, leaving 12 bases between them. The CDR3 sequence: CASSVAGGSNQPQHF. In nucleotides, the CDR3 is TGTGCCAGCAGCGTGGCGGGGGGAAGCAATCAGCCCCAGCATTTT.

This clone was seen more than once but under ten times. This chain links TRBV9 with TRBJ2-3, with D perhaps matching TRBD1 or TRBD2 (5 bases each). This CDR3 is built from 14 residues. Germline lookup yields CDR1 SGDLS and CDR2 YYNGEE. The V end lost 3 bases, the J end lost 0 bases, and 8 bases lay between the germline ends. The CDR3 loop reads CASSARDSTDTQYF. CDR3 in DNA: TGTGCCAGCAGCGCCCGGGACAGCACAGATACGCAGTATTTT. Variable domain in full (rest from reference TRBV9 and TRBJ2-3): DSGVTQTPKHLITATGQRVTLRCSPRSGDLSVYWYQQSLDQGLQFLIQYYNGEERAKGNILERFSAQQFPDLHSELNLSSLELGDSALYFCASSARDSTDTQYFGPGTRLTVL.

The rearrangement joins TRBV30 to TRBJ1-2; possible D gene TRBD1, 6 bases. The CDR3 has 17 amino acids. Per germline, CDR1 GTSNPN and CDR2 SVGIG (reference sequence). V was pared by 4 bases and J by 0 bases, with 21 bases between. CDR3: CAWISGQLLLANYGYTF. The CDR3, as DNA: TGTGCCTGGATTTCCGGACAGTTGTTGTTAGCTAACTATGGCTACACCTTC. Using reference TRBV30 and TRBJ1-2 for the parts outside the CDR3, the full variable domain is SQTIHQWPATLVQPVGSPLSLECTVEGTSNPNLYWYRQAAGRGLQLLFYSVGIGQISSEVPQNLSASRPQDRQFILSSKKLLLSDSGFYLCAWISGQLLLANYGYTFGSGTRLTVV.

This clone turned up a few times. This chain links TRBV4-1 with TRBJ1-2, with D hard to call. CDR1 is MGHRA, CDR2 YSYEKL, per germline. The CDR3 length is 16 residues. Deletions cut 0 bases from V and 8 bases from J, with 19 bases between. In DNA, the CDR3 is TGCGCCAGCAGCCAAGAAACGGTCAGGAGAGAATTAGGCTACACCTTC. Amino acid sequence: CASSQETVRRELGYTF.

The chain is built from TRBV2 and TRBJ1-2; D is unclear. This CDR3 has 12 residues. The germline V gene has CDR1 SNHLY and CDR2 FYNNEI. Trimming stripped 0 bases from V and 14 bases from J, with 13 bases between. The CDR3 region is CASSEADKMGTF. The CDR3 bases are TGTGCCAGCAGTGAAGCTGACAAGATGGGTACCTTC.